This T cell receptor (beta chain) was recovered during a study of blood T cell repertoires in COVID-19 (dated by TCRdb to 2018 to 2020). Regarding the research as a whole: Samples covering the acute and convalescent phases of COVID-19 were provided by collaborators in the United States, Italy and Spain. The material from the prospective study consisted of cDNA or gDNA derived from T cells, B-cell-depleted T cells, or PBMCs. The dataset comprised deeply sampled blood TCRbeta repertoires from subjects exposed to, actively infected with, or recovered from COVID-19. The repertoires were released in a freely available public database intended as a resource for research on the immune response to SARS-CoV-2. Samples came from the ongoing ImmuneRACE study (first 160 participants) plus 1,254 subjects from 6 global collaborators. Nearly every sample came with metadata listing a de-identified subject ID, COVID-19 status, age in years and sex. HLA class I and class II types, where available, came from metadata supplied by the sample provider rather than from assay-based typing.

The collaborating institutions used their own protocols to collect whole blood in K2EDTA tubes. For TCRbeta analysis, collaborators shipped samples as frozen whole blood, isolated PBMCs, or DNA extracted from either of those sample types. TCRbeta CDR3 regions were amplified from genomic DNA using the immunoSEQ Assay, a bias-controlled multiplex PCR. The original pipeline was this. Nucleated cell counts per sample were estimated from amplification of reference gene primers within the assay. Sequence reads were collapsed and filtered to measure the absolute abundance of every unique TCRbeta CDR3 rearrangement. For each sample, productive Simpson clonality was calculated as the square root of Simpson's diversity index across productive rearrangements. The source is immuneACCESS, and TCRdb retained only in-frame sequences with V and J called. Part of the clones is not carried over; for the studies checked, unresolved V genes explain less than half of this, and the remainder is unexplained. V, J and clone size reflect that table, while D and trimming were determined from the DNA. The sample table shows some 100,000 clones, and around nine tenths are seen once. The ten largest clones add up to approximately 4.8% of the sample.

A note on this clone: The target of this receptor is not known. Per-base qualities were not stored, and no clone one base away is much larger.

Summary of the overall study and its limitations: How much clinical and demographic metadata was included differed by source and by participant, and the metadata was provided uncurated.

The germline V gene specifies MNHEY as CDR1 and SVGEGT as CDR2. The CDR3 sequence holds 20 residues, the cysteine and phenylalanine included. Here the CDR3 DNA is all that survives: 60 bases in frame from base 1. V is cut back by 0 bases and J by 3 bases, with 16 bases in the junction unmatched. What was sequenced was peripheral blood. The receptor's source is an elderly woman with active COVID-19. The rearrangement joined TRBV6-2 or TRBV6-3 to TRBJ2-2, with 7 central nucleotides matching TRBD1. The sequenced DNA: TGTGCCAGCAGTTACTCGAAAGGGAACAGGGGTCCCTCGTACACCGGGGAGCTGTTTTTT. It encodes CASSYSKGNRGPSYTGELFF.